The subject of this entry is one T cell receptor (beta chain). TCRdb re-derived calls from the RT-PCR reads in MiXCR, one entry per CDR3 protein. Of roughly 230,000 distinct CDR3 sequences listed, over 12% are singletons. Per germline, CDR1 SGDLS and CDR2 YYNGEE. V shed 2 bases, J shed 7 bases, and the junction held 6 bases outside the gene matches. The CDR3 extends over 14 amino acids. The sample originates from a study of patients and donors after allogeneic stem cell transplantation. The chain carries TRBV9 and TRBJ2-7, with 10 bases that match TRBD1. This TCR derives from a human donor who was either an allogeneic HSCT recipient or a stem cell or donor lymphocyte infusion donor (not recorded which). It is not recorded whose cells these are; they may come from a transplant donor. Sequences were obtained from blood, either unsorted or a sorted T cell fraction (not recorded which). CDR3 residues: CASSVGTGAREQYF. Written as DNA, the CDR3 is TGTGCCAGCAGCGTGGGGACAGGGGCTCGGGAGCAGTACTTC.